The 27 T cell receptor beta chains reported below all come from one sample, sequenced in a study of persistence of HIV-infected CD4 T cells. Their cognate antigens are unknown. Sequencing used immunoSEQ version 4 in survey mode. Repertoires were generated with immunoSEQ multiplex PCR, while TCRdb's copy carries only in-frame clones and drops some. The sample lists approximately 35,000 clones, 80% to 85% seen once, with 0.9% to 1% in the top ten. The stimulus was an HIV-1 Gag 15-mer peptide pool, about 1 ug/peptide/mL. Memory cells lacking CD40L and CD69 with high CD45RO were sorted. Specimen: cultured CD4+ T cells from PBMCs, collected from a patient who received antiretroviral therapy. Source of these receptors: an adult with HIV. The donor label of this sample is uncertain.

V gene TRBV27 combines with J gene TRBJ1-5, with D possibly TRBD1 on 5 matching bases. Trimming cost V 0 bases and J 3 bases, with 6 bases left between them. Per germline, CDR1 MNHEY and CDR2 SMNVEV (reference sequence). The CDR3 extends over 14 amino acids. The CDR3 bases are TGTGCCAGCAGTTTATCGGGGCTCAATCAGCCCCAGCATTTT. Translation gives CASSLSGLNQPQHF.

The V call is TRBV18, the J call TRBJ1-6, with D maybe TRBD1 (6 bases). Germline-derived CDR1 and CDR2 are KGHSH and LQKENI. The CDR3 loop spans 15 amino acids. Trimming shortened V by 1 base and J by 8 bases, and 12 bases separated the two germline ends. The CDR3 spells CASSPLRTEDSPLHF. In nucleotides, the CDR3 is TGTGCCAGCTCACCACTACGGACAGAGGATTCACCCCTCCACTTT.

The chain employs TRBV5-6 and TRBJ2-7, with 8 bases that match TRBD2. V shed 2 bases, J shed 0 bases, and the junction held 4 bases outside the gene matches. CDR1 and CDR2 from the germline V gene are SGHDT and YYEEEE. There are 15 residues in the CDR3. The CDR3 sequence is CASSLVAGNSYEQYF. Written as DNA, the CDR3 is TGTGCCAGCAGCTTAGTAGCGGGGAACTCCTACGAGCAGTACTTC.

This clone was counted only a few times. CDR3 bases: TGTGCCAGCAGCTCCGAGGGGGGACGGCAAGGGGAAGGCTACGAGCAGTACTTC. Translated: CASSSEGGRQGEGYEQYF. V is TRBV7-8 and J is TRBJ2-7, with D tentatively TRBD1 or TRBD2 (6 bases each). The CDR3 loop spans 18 amino acids. The V end was cut by 4 bases, the J end by 3 bases, with 25 bases between. CDR1 is SGHVS and CDR2 is FQNEAQ in the germline V gene.

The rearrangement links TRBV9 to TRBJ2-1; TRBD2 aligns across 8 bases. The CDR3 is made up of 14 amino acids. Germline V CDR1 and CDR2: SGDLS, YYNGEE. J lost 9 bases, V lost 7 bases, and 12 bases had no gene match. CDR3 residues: CASGGKGLEGEQFF. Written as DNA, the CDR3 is TGTGCCAGCGGAGGAAAGGGACTAGAGGGTGAGCAGTTCTTC.

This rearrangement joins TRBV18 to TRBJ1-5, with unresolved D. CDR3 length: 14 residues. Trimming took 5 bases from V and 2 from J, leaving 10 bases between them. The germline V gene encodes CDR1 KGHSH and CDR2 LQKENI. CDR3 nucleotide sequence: TGTGCCAGCTCAGAGACAAGCGGCAATCAGCCCCAGCATTTT. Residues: CASSETSGNQPQHF.

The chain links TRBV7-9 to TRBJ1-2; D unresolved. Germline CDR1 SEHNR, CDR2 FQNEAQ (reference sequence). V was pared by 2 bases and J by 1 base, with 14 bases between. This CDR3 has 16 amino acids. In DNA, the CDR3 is TGTGCCAGCAGCTTATGGACCCGGGGAAATAACTATGGCTACACCTTC. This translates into CASSLWTRGNNYGYTF.

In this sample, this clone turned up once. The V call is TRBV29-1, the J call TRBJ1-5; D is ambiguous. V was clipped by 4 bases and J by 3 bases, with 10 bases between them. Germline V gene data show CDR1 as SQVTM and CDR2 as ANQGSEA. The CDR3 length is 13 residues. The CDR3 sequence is CSVVGALNQPQHF. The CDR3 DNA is TGCAGCGTTGTAGGAGCACTCAATCAGCCCCAGCATTTT.

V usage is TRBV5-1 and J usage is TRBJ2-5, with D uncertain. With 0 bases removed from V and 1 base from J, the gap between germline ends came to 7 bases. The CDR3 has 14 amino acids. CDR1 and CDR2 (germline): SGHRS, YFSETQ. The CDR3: CASSLGAAQETQYF. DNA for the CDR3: TGCGCCAGCAGCTTGGGGGCAGCCCAAGAGACCCAGTACTTC.

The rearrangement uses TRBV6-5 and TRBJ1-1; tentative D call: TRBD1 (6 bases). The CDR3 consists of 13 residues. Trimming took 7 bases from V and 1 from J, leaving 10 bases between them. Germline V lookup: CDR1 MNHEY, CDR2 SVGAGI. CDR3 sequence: CASNKGQNTEAFF. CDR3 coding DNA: TGTGCCAGCAATAAGGGACAGAACACTGAAGCTTTCTTT.

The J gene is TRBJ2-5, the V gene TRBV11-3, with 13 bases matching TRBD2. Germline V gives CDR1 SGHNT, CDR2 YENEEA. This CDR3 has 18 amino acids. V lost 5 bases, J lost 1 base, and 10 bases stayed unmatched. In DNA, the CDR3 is TGTGCCAGCAGCATGGGGGGACTAGCGGGGTCGGGCCAAGAGACCCAGTACTTC. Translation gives CASSMGGLAGSGQETQYF.

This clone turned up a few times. The CDR3 region is CASSSGQGLNTEAFF. The CDR3, as DNA: TGCGCCAGCAGCTCCGGACAGGGACTGAACACTGAAGCTTTCTTT. The J gene is TRBJ1-1, the V gene TRBV5-1; TRBD1 matches 8 bases. V lost 3 bases, J lost 0 bases, and 4 bases stayed unmatched. The CDR3 contains 15 residues. The germline CDR1 and CDR2 sequences are SGHRS and YFSETQ.

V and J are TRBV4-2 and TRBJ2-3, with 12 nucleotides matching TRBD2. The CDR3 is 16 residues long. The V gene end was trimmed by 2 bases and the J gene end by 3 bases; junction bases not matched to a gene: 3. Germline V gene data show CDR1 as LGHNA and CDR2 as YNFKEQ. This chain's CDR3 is CASSQRLAGETDTQYF. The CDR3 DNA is TGTGCCAGCAGCCAACGACTAGCGGGGGAAACAGATACGCAGTATTTT.

CDR3 amino acids: CASSQAPSRFQETQYF. In DNA, the CDR3 is TGTGCCAGCAGCCAAGCCCCCTCGCGGTTCCAAGAGACCCAGTACTTC. The chain recombines TRBV3-1 (or the pseudogene TRBV3-2) with TRBJ2-5; no definite D call. Germline CDR1 and CDR2: LGHDT and YNNKEL (reference sequence). Trimming shortened V by 1 base and J by 1 base, and 13 bases separated the two germline ends. The CDR3 covers 16 residues.

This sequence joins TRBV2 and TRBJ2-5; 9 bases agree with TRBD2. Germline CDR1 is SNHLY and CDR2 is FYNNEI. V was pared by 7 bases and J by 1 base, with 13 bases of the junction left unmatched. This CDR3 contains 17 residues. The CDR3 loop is CASTPRGGGGFQETQYF. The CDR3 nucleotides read TGTGCCAGCACCCCGCGGGGGGGCGGGGGGTTCCAAGAGACCCAGTACTTC.

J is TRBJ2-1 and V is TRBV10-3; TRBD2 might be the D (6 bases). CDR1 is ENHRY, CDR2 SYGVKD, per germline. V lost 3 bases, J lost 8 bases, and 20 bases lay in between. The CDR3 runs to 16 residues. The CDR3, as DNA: TGTGCCATCAGTGATACCGGGATTACGCCTAGCGATGAGCAGTTCTTC. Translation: CAISDTGITPSDEQFF.

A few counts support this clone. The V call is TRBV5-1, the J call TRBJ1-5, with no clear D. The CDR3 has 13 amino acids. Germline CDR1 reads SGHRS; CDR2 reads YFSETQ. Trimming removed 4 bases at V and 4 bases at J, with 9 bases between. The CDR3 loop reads CASSPLMNQPQHF. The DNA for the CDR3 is TGCGCCAGCAGCCCCTTAATGAATCAGCCCCAGCATTTT. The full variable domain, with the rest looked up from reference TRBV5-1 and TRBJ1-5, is KAGVTQTPRYLIKTRGQQVTLSCSPISGHRSVSWYQQTPGQGLQFLFEYFSETQRNKGNFPGRFSGRQFSNSRSEMNVSTLELGDSALYLCASSPLMNQPQHFGDGTRLSIL.

CDR3 residues: CASSQAGRDYGYTF. The CDR3 DNA reads TGTGCCAGCAGCCAAGCAGGGAGGGACTATGGCTACACCTTC. The chain links TRBV3-1 (or the pseudogene TRBV3-2) to TRBJ1-2; possible D gene TRBD1, 5 bases. This CDR3 contains 14 residues. In germline, CDR1 is LGHDT, CDR2 YNNKEL (reference sequence). V dropped 1 base and J dropped 3 bases, with 9 bases sitting between them.

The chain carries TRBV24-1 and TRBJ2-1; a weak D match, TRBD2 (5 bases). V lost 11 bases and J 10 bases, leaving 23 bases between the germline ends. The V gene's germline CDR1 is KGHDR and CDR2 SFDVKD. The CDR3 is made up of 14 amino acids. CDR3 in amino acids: CAKLPRVAPREQFF. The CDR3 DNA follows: TGTGCCAAGCTGCCGCGGGTAGCACCAAGGGAGCAGTTCTTC.

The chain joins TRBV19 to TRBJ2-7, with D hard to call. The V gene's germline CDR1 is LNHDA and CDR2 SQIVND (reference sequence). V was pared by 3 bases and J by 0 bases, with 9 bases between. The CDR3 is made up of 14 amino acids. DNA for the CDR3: TGTGCCAGTAGTATCTCGTTGGACTCCTACGAGCAGTACTTC. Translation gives CASSISLDSYEQYF.

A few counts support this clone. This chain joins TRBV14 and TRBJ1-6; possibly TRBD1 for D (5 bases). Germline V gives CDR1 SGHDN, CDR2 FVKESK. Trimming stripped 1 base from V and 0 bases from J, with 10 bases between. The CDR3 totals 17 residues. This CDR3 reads CASSQGGDSSYNSPLHF. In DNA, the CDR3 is TGTGCCAGCAGCCAAGGAGGGGATTCCTCCTATAATTCACCCCTCCACTTT.

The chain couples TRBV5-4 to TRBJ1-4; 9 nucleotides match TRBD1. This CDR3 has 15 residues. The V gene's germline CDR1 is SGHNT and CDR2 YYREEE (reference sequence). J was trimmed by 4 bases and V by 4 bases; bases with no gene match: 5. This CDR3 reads CASSPGTGINEKLFF. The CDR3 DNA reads TGTGCCAGCAGCCCCGGGACAGGGATTAATGAAAAACTGTTTTTT.

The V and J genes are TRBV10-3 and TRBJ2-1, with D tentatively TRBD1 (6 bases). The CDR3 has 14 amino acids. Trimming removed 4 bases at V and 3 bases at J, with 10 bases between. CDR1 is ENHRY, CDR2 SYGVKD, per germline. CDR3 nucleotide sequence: TGTGCCATCAGTGTCAACAGGGACTACAATGAGCAGTTCTTC. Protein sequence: CAISVNRDYNEQFF.

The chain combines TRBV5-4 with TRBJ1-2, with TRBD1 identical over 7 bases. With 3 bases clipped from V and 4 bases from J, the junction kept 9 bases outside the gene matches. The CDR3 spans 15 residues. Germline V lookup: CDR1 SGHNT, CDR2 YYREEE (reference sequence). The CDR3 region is CASSSEGASLYGYTF. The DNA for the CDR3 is TGTGCCAGCAGCTCTGAGGGGGCTTCCCTCTATGGCTACACCTTC. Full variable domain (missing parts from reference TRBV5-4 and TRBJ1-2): ETGVTQSPTHLIKTRGQQVTLRCSSQSGHNTVSWYQQALGQGPQFIFQYYREEENGRGNFPPRFSGLQFPNYSSELNVNALELDDSALYLCASSSEGASLYGYTFGSGTRLTVV.

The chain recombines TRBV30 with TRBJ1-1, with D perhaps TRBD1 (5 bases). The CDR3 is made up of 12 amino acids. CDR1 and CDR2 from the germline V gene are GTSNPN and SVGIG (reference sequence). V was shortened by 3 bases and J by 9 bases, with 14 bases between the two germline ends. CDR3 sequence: CAWRQGRFQAFF. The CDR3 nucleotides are TGTGCCTGGAGGCAGGGAAGATTCCAAGCTTTCTTT.

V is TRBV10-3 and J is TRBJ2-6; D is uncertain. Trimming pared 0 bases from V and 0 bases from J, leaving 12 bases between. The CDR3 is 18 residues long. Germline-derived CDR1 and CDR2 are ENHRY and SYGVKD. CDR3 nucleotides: TGTGCCATCAGTGAGTCATCCAGCCGCTCCTCTGGGGCCAACGTCCTGACTTTC. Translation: CAISESSSRSSGANVLTF.

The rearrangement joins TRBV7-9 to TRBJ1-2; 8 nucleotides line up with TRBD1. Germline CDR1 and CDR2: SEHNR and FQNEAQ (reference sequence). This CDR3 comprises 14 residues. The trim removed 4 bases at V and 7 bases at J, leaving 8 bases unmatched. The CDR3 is CASSSDDRGGGYTF. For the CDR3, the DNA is TGTGCCAGCAGCTCCGATGACAGGGGAGGTGGCTACACCTTC.